These 25 T cell receptor beta chains came from one sample sequenced in a study of OX40 agonist ivuxolimab in advanced cancers. Method: immunoSEQ multiplex PCR; TCRdb's copy keeps in-frame clones and lacks some. This table has tens of thousands of clones, approximately 90% appearing once. Sample: CD4+ or CD8+ T cells sorted from blood, taken in a trial of the OX40 agonist ivuxolimab. These receptors all stem from an adult with an advanced solid tumor such as melanoma, head and neck, liver or kidney cancer.

The gene calls are TRBV7-8 and TRBJ1-5; possible D gene TRBD1, 5 bases. The germline gives CDR1 SGHVS, CDR2 FQNEAQ. Trimming removed 3 bases at V and 6 bases at J, with 9 bases between. The CDR3 length is 13 residues. This CDR3 reads CASSLGGPQPQHF. In nucleotides, the CDR3 is TGTGCCAGCAGCTTGGGGGGACCTCAGCCCCAGCATTTT.

This chain uses TRBV5-1 with TRBJ2-1; TRBD2 agrees at 9 bases. Per the germline V gene, CDR1 is SGHRS and CDR2 is YFSETQ. The CDR3 is 17 amino acids. The V and J ends lost 0 bases and 1 base, in that order; junction bases with no gene match: 5. The CDR3 reads CASSLGRSGSSYNEQFF. DNA for the CDR3: TGCGCCAGCAGCTTGGGGCGTAGCGGGAGTTCCTACAATGAGCAGTTCTTC.

The chain recombines TRBV10-3 with TRBJ2-7; 8 bases agree with TRBD2. From germline, CDR1 is ENHRY and CDR2 SYGVKD. CDR3 size: 14 residues. The V and J ends lost 3 bases and 5 bases, in that order; junction bases with no gene match: 6. CDR3 in amino acids: CAISDPGLDDEQYF. Here the CDR3 DNA reads TGTGCCATCAGTGACCCGGGACTAGATGACGAGCAGTACTTC.

This rearrangement joins TRBV13 to TRBJ2-3; 8 positions match TRBD2. Unmatched junction bases numbered 16, after V lost 5 bases and J lost 3 bases. This CDR3 is 18 amino acids long. The germline gives CDR1 PRHDT, CDR2 FYEKMQ (reference sequence). In DNA, the CDR3 is TGTGCCAGCAGCGGAGTAGCGGGATCGAAAGACACAACAGATACGCAGTATTTT. Its protein is CASSGVAGSKDTTDTQYF. Using reference TRBV13 and TRBJ2-3 for the parts outside the CDR3, the full variable domain is AAGVIQSPRHLIKEKRETATLKCYPIPRHDTVYWYQQGPGQDPQFLISFYEKMQSDKGSIPDRFSAQQFSDYHSELNMSSLELGDSALYFCASSGVAGSKDTTDTQYFGPGTRLTVL.

This chain joins TRBV28 and TRBJ2-1, with 7 bases that match TRBD2. Germline V CDR1 and CDR2: MDHEN, SYDVKM. V was clipped by 6 bases and J by 7 bases; unmatched bases: 9. The length of the CDR3 is 14 residues. This CDR3 reads CASRAGLTRNEQFF. The CDR3 DNA sequence: TGTGCCAGCAGAGCGGGACTTACGCGAAATGAGCAGTTCTTC.

This chain uses TRBV6-1 with TRBJ2-5, with 10 bases matching TRBD2. Losses at the gene ends were 5 bases for V and 1 base for J; bases not matched to a gene: 4. Germline V gene lookup returns CDR1 MNHNS and CDR2 SASEGT. This CDR3 comprises 15 residues. In nucleotides, the CDR3 is TGTGCCAGCAGTCCAGGACTAGCGGTCCAAGAGACCCAGTACTTC. Translated: CASSPGLAVQETQYF.

This clone was counted once. The chain carries TRBV5-1 and TRBJ2-7; a possible D gene is TRBD1 (5 bases). Trimming removed 1 base from V and 5 bases from J, with 13 bases in between. The CDR3 consists of 14 residues. From germline, CDR1 is SGHRS and CDR2 YFSETQ. The CDR3 region is CASSLSGKSHEQYF. The CDR3 DNA is TGCGCCAGCAGCTTGTCAGGGAAATCCCACGAGCAGTACTTC.

The J gene is TRBJ1-2, the V gene TRBV27, with D possibly matching TRBD1 (5 bases). The CDR3 loop spans 14 amino acids. V lost 9 bases to trimming and J lost 4 bases, with 18 bases between them. Germline values: CDR1 MNHEY, CDR2 SMNVEV (reference sequence). The CDR3 DNA reads TGTGCCAGTAAGGGACTCACTTGGGGCTATGGCTACACCTTC. Translating gives CASKGLTWGYGYTF.

J is TRBJ2-3 and V is TRBV30; D may match TRBD1 or TRBD2 (5 bases each). Per the germline V gene, CDR1 is GTSNPN and CDR2 is SVGIG (reference sequence). The CDR3 runs to 15 residues. V lost 2 bases to trimming and J lost 4 bases, with 16 bases between them. The CDR3 sequence: CAWSIDLMGADTQYF. CDR3 nucleotide sequence: TGTGCCTGGAGTATAGATCTGATGGGGGCAGATACGCAGTATTTT.

As to this clone: The sample holds other DNA sequences that translate to the same CDR3. This sequence joins TRBV6-1 and TRBJ1-3, with D tentatively TRBD1 (6 bases). Germline V gene lookup returns CDR1 MNHNS and CDR2 SASEGT. The CDR3 covers 13 residues. Between the trimmed V and J ends, which lost 4 bases and 4 bases, there was a span of 8 bases. Written as DNA, the CDR3 is TGTGCCAGCAGTGCGGGGACAGGAAACACCATATATTTT. Translation: CASSAGTGNTIYF.

The rearrangement joins TRBV7-3 to TRBJ2-7; 7 bases fit TRBD1. This CDR3 spans 12 amino acids. V was clipped by 5 bases and J by 5 bases; unmatched bases: 3. Germline values: CDR1 SGHTA, CDR2 FQGTGA. CDR3 nucleotide sequence: TGTGCCAGCAGCGCAACAGGGGACGAGCAGTACTTC. Its translation is CASSATGDEQYF.

This clone was seen once. The chain links TRBV4-1 to TRBJ1-2; D gene ambiguous. The germline CDR1 and CDR2 sequences are MGHRA and YSYEKL. The CDR3 has 14 amino acids. V lost 1 base, J lost 5 bases, and 11 bases lay in between. CDR3 loop: CASSQVTETYGYTF. DNA of the CDR3: TGCGCCAGCAGCCAAGTTACAGAGACTTATGGCTACACCTTC.

V gene TRBV30 combines with J gene TRBJ1-2; 7 bases line up with TRBD1. Germline-derived CDR1 and CDR2 are GTSNPN and SVGIG (reference sequence). V lost 3 bases, J lost 8 bases, and 12 bases stayed unmatched. This CDR3 has 14 residues. The CDR3 DNA reads TGTGCCTGGAGATCCATTGACAGGGCTTACGGCTACACCTTC. The encoded protein is CAWRSIDRAYGYTF.

This clone showed up just once. J is TRBJ2-5 and V is TRBV27, with a possible D match to TRBD1 (6 bases). The length of the CDR3 is 14 residues. Germline values: CDR1 MNHEY, CDR2 SMNVEV (reference sequence). V lost 3 bases and J lost 3, with 11 bases in between. DNA for the CDR3: TGTGCCAGCAGTTTTAGGTCAGGGGAAGAGACCCAGTACTTC. It encodes CASSFRSGEETQYF.

This sequence joins TRBV9 and TRBJ1-2; D gene uncertain. CDR3 size: 14 residues. V shed 4 bases and J shed 8 bases, with 18 bases lying between them. Germline V gives CDR1 SGDLS, CDR2 YYNGEE. CDR3 sequence (DNA): TGTGCCAGCAGCTCCCAAGACGGGAGTGGGGGCTACACCTTC. Its translation: CASSSQDGSGGYTF.

The V call is TRBV5-1, the J call TRBJ1-1; no definite D call. Germline V gene data show CDR1 as SGHRS and CDR2 as YFSETQ. Trimming removed 3 bases at V and 0 bases at J, with 15 bases between. There are 16 residues in the CDR3. CDR3 residues: CASSSFERGLNTEAFF. DNA for the CDR3: TGCGCCAGCAGCTCTTTCGAGAGAGGGCTGAACACTGAAGCTTTCTTT.

J is TRBJ1-1 and V is TRBV5-6; possible D gene TRBD1, 5 bases. Between the trimmed V and J ends, which lost 0 bases and 0 bases, there was a span of 12 bases. Germline V gene sequence: CDR1 SGHDT, CDR2 YYEEEE. The CDR3 runs to 16 residues. CDR3 region: CASSLEEGLVNTEAFF. For the CDR3, the DNA is TGTGCCAGCAGCTTGGAGGAGGGGCTGGTGAACACTGAAGCTTTCTTT.

The chain combines TRBV27 with TRBJ2-7, with TRBD2 matching over 8 bases. V gave up 8 bases and J gave up 2 bases; unmatched junction bases: 17. The CDR3 length is 17 residues. Germline V gives CDR1 MNHEY, CDR2 SMNVEV (reference sequence). The CDR3 DNA sequence: TGTGCCAGCGGTTCCCGACTTGGAGCGGGAGCTACCTACGAGCAGTACTTC. Translated: CASGSRLGAGATYEQYF.

The chain uses TRBV7-8 and TRBJ2-2, with D possibly matching TRBD2 (6 bases). CDR3 size: 17 residues. The ends were cut back, 5 bases at V and 2 bases at J, with 18 bases in the middle. The V gene's germline CDR1 is SGHVS and CDR2 FQNEAQ. In DNA, the CDR3 is TGTGCCAGCAGCCACGTTTGGGGGGTGATCAACACCGGGGAGCTGTTTTTT. Its translation: CASSHVWGVINTGELFF.

This chain links TRBV11-2 with TRBJ2-7; either TRBD1 or TRBD2 may supply D (7 bases each). Per the germline V gene, CDR1 is SGHAT and CDR2 is FQNNGV. The V and J ends lost 3 bases and 1 base respectively, with 16 bases between them. The CDR3 is 16 amino acids. The CDR3 DNA sequence: TGTGCCAGCAGCTTCAGGGGGGGGACCGCTTCCTACGAGCAGTACTTC. Protein sequence: CASSFRGGTASYEQYF.

The CDR3 sequence is CASTPYRQGVGGYTF. DNA of the CDR3: TGTGCCAGTACCCCCTACCGACAGGGAGTGGGTGGCTACACCTTC. The V gene is TRBV19, the J gene TRBJ1-2; TRBD1 agrees at 7 bases. Germline trimming cut 7 bases from V and 7 bases from J; bases unmatched to any gene: 15. The CDR3 loop spans 15 amino acids. The germline gives CDR1 LNHDA, CDR2 SQIVND (reference sequence). The full variable domain, completed using reference TRBV19 and TRBJ1-2, is DGGITQSPKYLFRKEGQNVTLSCEQNLNHDAMYWYRQDPGQGLRLIYYSQIVNDFQKGDIAEGYSVSREKKESFPLTVTSAQKNPTAFYLCASTPYRQGVGGYTFGSGTRLTVV.

This clone appeared a single time. This chain joins TRBV28 and TRBJ1-2; possibly TRBD1 for D (5 bases). V was trimmed by 4 bases and J by 4 bases, leaving 13 bases between them. The germline CDR1 and CDR2 sequences are MDHEN and SYDVKM. The CDR3 is made up of 14 amino acids. CDR3 sequence: CASSSPDSTYGYTF. CDR3 DNA sequence: TGTGCCAGCAGTTCCCCAGACAGCACCTATGGCTACACCTTC.

This chain joins TRBV7-2 and TRBJ1-5, with no clear D. Germline values: CDR1 SGHTA, CDR2 FQGNSA. This CDR3 comprises 15 residues. V was trimmed by 2 bases and J by 3 bases, leaving 11 bases between them. CDR3 DNA: TGTGCCAGCAGCTTAAGCCGGTCCCCCAATCAGCCCCAGCATTTT. Its protein product is CASSLSRSPNQPQHF.

Here the CDR3 reads CAYGVDRGYEQYF. The CDR3 region has the DNA TGTGCCTACGGAGTCGACAGAGGCTACGAGCAGTACTTC. The rearrangement uses TRBV30 and TRBJ2-7, with D possibly being TRBD1 (5 bases). Germline CDR1 is GTSNPN and CDR2 is SVGIG (reference sequence). The CDR3 consists of 13 residues. The ends were cut back, 7 bases at V and 3 bases at J, with 16 bases in the middle.

V usage is TRBV7-3 and J usage is TRBJ2-1, with D tentatively TRBD2 (5 bases). V shed 0 bases and J shed 9 bases, with 15 bases lying between them. CDR3 size: 15 residues. The germline CDR1 and CDR2 sequences are SGHTA and FQGTGA. CDR3 in amino acids: CASSLTRGSLGEQFF. The CDR3 region has the DNA TGTGCCAGCAGCTTAACCCGGGGTAGCTTGGGTGAGCAGTTCTTC.